Described below is a single T cell receptor (beta chain) sequence and its context. Libraries were prepared by immunoSEQ multiplex PCR; TCRdb keeps only in-frame clonotypes and omits some of them. The table shows about 180,000 clones, with around 86% occurring only once. From germline, CDR1 is MDHEN and CDR2 SYDVKM. The V and J ends lost 2 bases and 0 bases, in that order; junction bases with no gene match: 6. The CDR3 has 17 residues. The sample originates from a study of blood T cell repertoires in COVID-19. Turning to the study itself: COVID-19 samples, acute and convalescent, were from the United States, Italy and Spain. PBMCs, B-cell-depleted T cells, or T cells were the source of the cDNA or gDNA that made up the material.

The source of this sequence is a woman in her twenties or thirties with active or convalescent COVID-19. The J gene is TRBJ1-5, the V gene TRBV28, with 8 bases fitting TRBD1. Material: peripheral blood. CDR3 sequence reads: CASSLPGQGSSNQPQHF. The CDR3 DNA follows: TGTGCCAGCAGTTTACCCGGACAGGGAAGTAGCAATCAGCCCCAGCATTTT.